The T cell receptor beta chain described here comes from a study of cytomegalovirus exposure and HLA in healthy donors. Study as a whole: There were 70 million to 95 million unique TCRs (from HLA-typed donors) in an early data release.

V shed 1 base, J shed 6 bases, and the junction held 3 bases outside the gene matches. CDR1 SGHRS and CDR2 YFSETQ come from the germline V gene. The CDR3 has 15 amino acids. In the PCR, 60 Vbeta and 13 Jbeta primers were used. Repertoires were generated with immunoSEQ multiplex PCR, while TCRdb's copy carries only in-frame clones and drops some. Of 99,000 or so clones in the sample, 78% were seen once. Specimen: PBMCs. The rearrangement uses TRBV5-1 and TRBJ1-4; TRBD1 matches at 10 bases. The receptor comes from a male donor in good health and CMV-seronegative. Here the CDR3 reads CASSLRGTGDEKLFF. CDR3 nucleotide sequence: TGCGCCAGCAGCTTGCGGGGGACAGGGGATGAAAAACTGTTTTTT.